This T cell receptor beta chain stems from a study of beta chain features in type 1 diabetes. Every isolated RNA sample was fully reverse transcribed, so sequencing captured expressed TCRB transcripts. Sequencing was performed with immunoSEQ multiplex PCR; in TCRdb, only in-frame clones are kept and a portion is missing. The data show 450,000 to 600,000 clones, 30% seen once. Note on this clone: Its matching antigen is unknown.

The V end was cut by 2 bases, the J end by 7 bases, with 11 bases between. Germline V CDR1 and CDR2: SGHAT, FQNNGV. CDR3 length: 13 residues. Study-wide findings and caveats: The naive, central memory and Treg TCRB repertoires looked more alike in patients than they did in healthy donors. Type 1 diabetes patients showed fewer insertions and more deletions at VDJ junctions.

Markers CD45RO/CCR7/CD25/CD127/CD95/CD27 served to sort CD4+ naive, central memory, regulatory and stem cell-like memory cells. This TCR was sampled from a man aged 18-30 years in good health. Sequencing was performed on naive CD4+ T cells from blood. This chain links TRBV11-2 with TRBJ1-2; no definite D call. CDR3 sequence: CASSLTGAGGYTF. The CDR3 bases are TGTGCCAGCAGCTTAACGGGCGCTGGTGGCTACACCTTC.